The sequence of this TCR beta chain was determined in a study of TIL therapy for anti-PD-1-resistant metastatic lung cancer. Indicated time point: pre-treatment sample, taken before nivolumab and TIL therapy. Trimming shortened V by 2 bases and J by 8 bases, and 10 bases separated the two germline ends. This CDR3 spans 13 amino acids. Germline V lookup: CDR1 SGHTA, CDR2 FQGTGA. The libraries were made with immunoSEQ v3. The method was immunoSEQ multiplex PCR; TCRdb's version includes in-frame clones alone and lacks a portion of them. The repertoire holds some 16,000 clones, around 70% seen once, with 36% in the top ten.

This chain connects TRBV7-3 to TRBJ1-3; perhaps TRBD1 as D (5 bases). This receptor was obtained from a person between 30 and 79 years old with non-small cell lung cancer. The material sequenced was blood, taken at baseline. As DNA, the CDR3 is TGTGCCAGCAGCTTACCAGGGCGGGACACCATATATTTT. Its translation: CASSLPGRDTIYF.